These T cell receptor beta chains were read from a single sample in a study of T cells after posttransplantation cyclophosphamide. Libraries were prepared by immunoSEQ multiplex PCR; TCRdb keeps only in-frame clonotypes and omits some of them. Altogether about 52,000 clones are present, roughly 94% being singletons, with the ten largest covering around 2.8%. Input material: PBMCs. The receptor set was obtained from a woman younger than 45 in good health and a related stem cell transplant donor. Each CDR3 is given with its conserved first and last residue. A D gene is named only where the DNA matches it firmly. A clone size is listed for some rows: how often the clone was seen (once, few, many), or a class if it is expanded.

j_gene,len,v_gene,abundance,d_gene,CDR3nt,CDR3aa
TRBJ1-6,14,TRBV4-3,.,.,TGCGCCAGCAGCCAAGACAGGGAAACTTCACCCCTCCACTTT,CASSQDRETSPLHF
TRBJ1-1,14,TRBV7-6,.,TRBD1,TGTGCCAGCAGCTCGGGACAGTCGAACACTGAAGCTTTCTTT,CASSSGQSNTEAFF
TRBJ2-5,16,TRBV12-2,.,.,TGTGCAAGTCGCTTGGTATATCGGGACAGCGAAGAGACCCAGTACTTC,CASRLVYRDSEETQYF
TRBJ1-5,12,TRBV10-3,.,.,TGTGCCATCAACAGCCCCAATCAGCCCCAGCATTTT,CAINSPNQPQHF
TRBJ2-5,13,TRBV7-2,.,TRBD2,TGTGCCAGCAGATGGGGGGGCCAAGAGACCCAGTACTTC,CASRWGGQETQYF
TRBJ1-2,14,TRBV5-6,once,.,TGTGCCAGCAGCGAAAACAGGGTAGGCTATGGCTACACCTTC,CASSENRVGYGYTF
TRBJ2-1,20,TRBV19,.,TRBD2,TGTGCCAGTCAGCCCACCGGGACTAGCGGGGGGGCCGTCCCCTACAATGAGCAGTTCTTC,CASQPTGTSGGAVPYNEQFF
TRBJ2-3,16,TRBV9,once,TRBD2,TGTGCCAGCAGCATGGAGCGGGGGGGCGCGACAGATACGCAGTATTTT,CASSMERGGATDTQYF
TRBJ2-1,19,TRBV10-3,.,TRBD2,TGTGCCATCAGTGACAAGCGGGGGGGCCGTGGTATCTCCTACAATGAGCAGTTCTTC,CAISDKRGGRGISYNEQFF
TRBJ2-2,16,TRBV14,.,TRBD2,TGTGCCAGCAGCCCCCACGGGGGGACGGTCACCGGGGAGCTGTTTTTT,CASSPHGGTVTGELFF
TRBJ2-5,13,TRBV7-9,.,.,TGTGCCAGCAGCCCGAAAGGGAGTGAGACCCAGTACTTC,CASSPKGSETQYF
TRBJ1-6,14,TRBV4-3,.,.,TGCGCCAGCAGCCAAGACTTCGAGGGTTCACCCCTCCACTTT,CASSQDFEGSPLHF
TRBJ1-1,17,TRBV15,.,TRBD1,TGTGCCACCAGCAGAGACCCAACAGGGGCCCCGAACACTGAAGCTTTCTTT,CATSRDPTGAPNTEAFF
TRBJ1-5,13,TRBV19,once,.,TGTGCCAGTAGTATACGGGTAGGACAGCCCCAGCATTTT,CASSIRVGQPQHF
TRBJ2-1,16,TRBV13,once,TRBD1,TGTGCCAGCAGTTATCCCGGGACAGGCTCCTACAATGAGCAGTTCTTC,CASSYPGTGSYNEQFF
TRBJ2-5,15,TRBV5-1,.,TRBD1,TGCGCCAGCAGCTTGGGGGACAGGGTTCAAGAGACCCAGTACTTC,CASSLGDRVQETQYF
TRBJ2-1,16,TRBV9,.,.,TGTGCCAGCAGCCTCCTCCCACCGAGCTCCTACAATGAGCAGTTCTTC,CASSLLPPSSYNEQFF
TRBJ1-4,14,TRBV28,.,TRBD1,TGTGCCAGCAGTAGACAGGGAGGTTTTGAAAAACTGTTTTTT,CASSRQGGFEKLFF
TRBJ1-3,15,TRBV5-6,.,TRBD1,TGTGCCAGCAGCTCCAGGGGGCATTCTGGAAACACCATATATTTT,CASSSRGHSGNTIYF
TRBJ1-1,13,TRBV7-9,.,TRBD1,TGTGCCAGTCAAGACAGGGCGGACACTGAAGCTTTCTTT,CASQDRADTEAFF
TRBJ1-1,15,TRBV2,.,TRBD1,TGTGCCAGCAGTGCGGAGACAGGGGTGGTCACTGAAGCTTTCTTT,CASSAETGVVTEAFF
TRBJ2-1,15,TRBV9,once,.,TGTGCCAGCAGCGTAGCAAGTAGAGGGAACAATGAGCAGTTCTTC,CASSVASRGNNEQFF
TRBJ1-1,15,TRBV4-1,.,.,TGCGCCAGCAGCCCGGGGTCAGCATTGAGGACTGAAGCTTTCTTT,CASSPGSALRTEAFF
TRBJ2-3,19,TRBV7-8,.,TRBD2,TGTGCCAGCAGCAGGGGACTAGCGGGGAACCCTTCGTTTACAGATACGCAGTATTTT,CASSRGLAGNPSFTDTQYF
TRBJ1-1,11,TRBV2,once,.,TGTGCCAGCAGTGTTGCAGCGGAAGCTTTCTTT,CASSVAAEAFF
TRBJ1-6,13,TRBV2,.,.,TGTGCCAGCAGGGGCAGGGAATATTCACCCCTCCACTTT,CASRGREYSPLHF
TRBJ2-3,15,TRBV6-5,.,TRBD1,TGTGCCAGCAGGTTCCGGGACAGGATCAGAGATACGCAGTATTTT,CASRFRDRIRDTQYF
TRBJ1-1,13,TRBV29-1,.,.,TGCAGCGTTGAAGCCAGTCATTACACTGAAGCTTTCTTT,CSVEASHYTEAFF
TRBJ1-1,16,TRBV27,.,.,TGTGCCAGCAGTTTATTGCGGGTACATAGAGGCACTGAAGCTTTCTTT,CASSLLRVHRGTEAFF
TRBJ2-1,14,TRBV5-4,.,.,TGTGCCAGCAGCAGCGAGGGTTACTACAATGAGCAGTTCTTC,CASSSEGYYNEQFF